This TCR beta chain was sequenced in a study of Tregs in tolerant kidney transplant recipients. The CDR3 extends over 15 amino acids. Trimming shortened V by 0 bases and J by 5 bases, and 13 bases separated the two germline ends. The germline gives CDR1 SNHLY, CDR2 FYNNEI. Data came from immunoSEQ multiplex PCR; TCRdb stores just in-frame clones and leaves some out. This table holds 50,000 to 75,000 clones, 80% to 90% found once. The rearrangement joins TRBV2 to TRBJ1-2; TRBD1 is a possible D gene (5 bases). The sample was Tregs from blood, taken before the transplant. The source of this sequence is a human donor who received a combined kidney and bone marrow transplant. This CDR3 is CASSEALRGPYGYTF. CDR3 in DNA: TGTGCCAGCAGTGAAGCGCTTCGGGGACCGTATGGCTACACCTTC. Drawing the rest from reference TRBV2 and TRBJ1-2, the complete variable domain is EPEVTQTPSHQVTQMGQEVILRCVPISNHLYFYWYRQILGQKVEFLVSFYNNEISEKSEIFDDQFSVERPDGSNFTLKIRSTKLEDSAMYFCASSEALRGPYGYTFGSGTRLTVV.